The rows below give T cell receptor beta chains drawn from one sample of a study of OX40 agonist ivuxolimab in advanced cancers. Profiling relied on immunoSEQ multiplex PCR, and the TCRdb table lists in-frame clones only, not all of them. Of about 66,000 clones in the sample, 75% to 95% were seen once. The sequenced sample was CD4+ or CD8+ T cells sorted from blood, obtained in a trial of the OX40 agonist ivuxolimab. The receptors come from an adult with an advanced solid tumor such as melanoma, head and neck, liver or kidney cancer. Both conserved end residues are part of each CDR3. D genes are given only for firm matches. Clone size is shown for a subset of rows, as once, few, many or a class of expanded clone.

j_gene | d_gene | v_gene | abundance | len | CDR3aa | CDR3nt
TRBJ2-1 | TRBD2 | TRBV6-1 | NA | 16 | CASSEAKSGSWNEQFF | TGTGCCAGCAGTGAAGCAAAGAGCGGGAGTTGGAATGAGCAGTTCTTC
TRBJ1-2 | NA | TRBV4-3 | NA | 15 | CASSQGGTGVAGYTF | TGCGCCAGCAGCCAAGGAGGAACGGGAGTTGCTGGCTACACCTTC
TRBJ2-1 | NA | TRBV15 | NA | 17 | CATSRVIGTHTYNEQFF | TGTGCCACCAGCAGAGTAATCGGGACACATACCTACAATGAGCAGTTCTTC
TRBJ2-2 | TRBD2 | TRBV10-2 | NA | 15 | CASSDLAGGTGELFF | TGCGCCAGCAGTGACCTAGCGGGAGGAACCGGGGAGCTGTTTTTT
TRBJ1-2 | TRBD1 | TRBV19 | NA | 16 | CASSSQGAPPFGGYTF | TGTGCCAGTAGTTCGCAGGGGGCACCCCCCTTCGGTGGCTACACCTTC
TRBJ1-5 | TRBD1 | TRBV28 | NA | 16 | CASRVRGILINQPQHF | TGTGCCAGCAGGGTCAGGGGGATCCTTATCAATCAGCCCCAGCATTTT
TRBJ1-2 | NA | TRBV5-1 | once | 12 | CASSLARDGYTF | TGCGCCAGCAGCTTGGCGAGGGATGGCTACACCTTC
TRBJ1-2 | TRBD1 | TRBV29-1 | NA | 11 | CSAGDRAGYTF | TGCAGCGCTGGGGACAGGGCTGGCTACACCTTC
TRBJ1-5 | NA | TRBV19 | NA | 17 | CASSPTPGRDSNQPQHF | TGTGCCAGTAGTCCCACCCCAGGGAGGGATAGCAATCAGCCCCAGCATTTT
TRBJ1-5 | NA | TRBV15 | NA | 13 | CATRLALNQPQHF | TGTGCCACCAGGCTGGCCCTAAATCAGCCCCAGCATTTT
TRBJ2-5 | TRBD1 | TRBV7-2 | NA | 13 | CASSWDREETQYF | TGTGCCAGCAGCTGGGACAGGGAAGAGACCCAGTACTTC
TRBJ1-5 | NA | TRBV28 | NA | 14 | CASSPPGFRQPQHF | TGTGCCAGCAGTCCACCGGGCTTTAGACAGCCCCAGCATTTT
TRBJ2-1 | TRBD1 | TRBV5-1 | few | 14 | CASSLGGHSTEQFF | TGCGCCAGCAGCTTAGGGGGCCACTCCACTGAGCAGTTCTTC
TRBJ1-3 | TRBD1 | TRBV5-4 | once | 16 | CASSLLGQGGGNTIYF | TGTGCCAGCAGCTTGTTGGGACAGGGGGGTGGAAACACCATATATTTT
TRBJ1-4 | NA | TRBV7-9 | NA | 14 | CASSPAGLVEKLFF | TGTGCCAGCAGCCCGGCCGGATTGGTTGAAAAACTGTTTTTT
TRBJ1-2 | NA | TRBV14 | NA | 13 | CASTKLGIEGYTF | TGTGCCAGCACGAAACTGGGGATTGAGGGCTACACCTTC
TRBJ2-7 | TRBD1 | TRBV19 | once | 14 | CASSDRGPYYEQYF | TGTGCCAGTAGTGACAGGGGGCCCTACTACGAGCAGTACTTC
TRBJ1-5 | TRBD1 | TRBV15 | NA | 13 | CATGTVSNQPQHF | TGTGCCACAGGGACAGTTAGCAATCAGCCCCAGCATTTT
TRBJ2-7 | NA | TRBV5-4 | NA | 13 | CASSPWRTYEQYF | TGTGCCTCCTCCCCCTGGCGGACCTACGAGCAGTACTTC
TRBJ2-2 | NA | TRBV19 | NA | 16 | CASSLAISTNTGELFF | TGTGCCAGTAGTTTGGCGATTAGTACGAACACCGGGGAGCTGTTTTTT
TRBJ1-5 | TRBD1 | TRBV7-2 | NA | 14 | CASSTQGRGQPQHF | TGTGCCAGCAGTACACAGGGGAGGGGTCAGCCCCAGCATTTT
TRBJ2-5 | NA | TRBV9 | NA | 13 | CASSARTKETQYF | TGTGCCAGCAGCGCTCGGACTAAAGAGACCCAGTACTTC
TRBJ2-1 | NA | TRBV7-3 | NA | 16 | CASSPLRAGSYNEQFF | TGTGCCAGCAGCCCGCTGCGGGCGGGCTCCTACAATGAGCAGTTCTTC
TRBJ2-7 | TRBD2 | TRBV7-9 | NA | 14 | CASSLTSGSTEQYF | TGTGCCAGCAGCTTAACTAGCGGGAGTACCGAGCAGTACTTC
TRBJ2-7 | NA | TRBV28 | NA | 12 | CASSLERREQYF | TGTGCCAGCAGTTTAGAGCGGCGCGAGCAGTACTTC
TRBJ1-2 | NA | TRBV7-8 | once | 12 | CASSFTGYGYTF | TGTGCCAGCAGCTTTACAGGCTATGGCTACACCTTC
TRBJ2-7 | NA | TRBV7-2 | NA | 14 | CASSVGSGFYEQYF | TGTGCCAGCAGCGTGGGTAGCGGTTTCTACGAGCAGTACTTC
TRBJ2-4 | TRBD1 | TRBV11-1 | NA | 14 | CASSLGQGGSIQYF | TGTGCCAGCAGCCTGGGACAGGGTGGGTCCATTCAGTACTTC
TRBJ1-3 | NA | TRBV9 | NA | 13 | CASSGSSGNTIYF | TGTGCCAGCAGCGGGAGCTCTGGAAACACCATATATTTT
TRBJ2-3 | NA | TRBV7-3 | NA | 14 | CASSLAGSTDTQYF | TGTGCCAGCAGCTTGGCGGGTAGCACAGATACGCAGTATTTT
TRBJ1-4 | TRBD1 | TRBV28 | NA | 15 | CASSLPGQINEKLFF | TGTGCCAGCAGTTTACCGGGACAGATTAATGAAAAACTGTTTTTT
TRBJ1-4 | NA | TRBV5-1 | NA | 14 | CASSPQGINEKLFF | TGCGCCAGCAGCCCACAGGGAATTAATGAAAAACTGTTTTTT
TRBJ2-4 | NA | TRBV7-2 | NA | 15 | CASSLLKASMSIQYF | TGTGCCAGCAGCTTATTAAAGGCCAGCATGAGCATTCAGTACTTC
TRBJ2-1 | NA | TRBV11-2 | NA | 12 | CACRLSVYEQFF | TGTGCCTGCAGACTTAGCGTCTATGAGCAGTTCTTC
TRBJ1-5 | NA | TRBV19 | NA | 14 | CASKLGGHNQPQHF | TGTGCCAGTAAATTGGGGGGCCACAATCAGCCCCAGCATTTT
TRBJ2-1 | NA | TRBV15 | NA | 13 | CATSRDGVGEQFF | TGTGCCACCAGCAGAGACGGGGTGGGTGAGCAGTTCTTC
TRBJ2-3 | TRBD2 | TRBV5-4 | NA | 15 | CASSPYSGRGDTQYF | TGTGCCAGCAGCCCCTACAGCGGGAGGGGAGATACGCAGTATTTT
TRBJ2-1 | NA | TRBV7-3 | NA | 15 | CASSFTGIPYNEQFF | TGTGCCAGCAGTTTTACAGGGATACCTTACAATGAGCAGTTCTTC
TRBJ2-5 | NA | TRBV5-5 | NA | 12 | CASSRYGETQYF | TGTGCCAGCAGCCGGTATGGAGAGACCCAGTACTTC